This TCR beta chain was sequenced in a study of PD-1 blockade in classical Hodgkin lymphoma (dated by TCRdb to 2020 to 2022). Concerning the study at large: Nivolumab dosing was 3 mg/kg intravenously every 2 weeks, continuing until either disease progression or unacceptable toxicity. To define a peripheral blood immune signature of response to PD-1 blockade in classical Hodgkin lymphoma, the study combined TCR beta sequencing with CyTOF.

Including the terminal cysteine and phenylalanine, the CDR3 comprises 15 residues. The sequence is cut down to CDR3 DNA, 45 bases in frame from base 1. V loses 0 bases, J loses 4 bases, and the germline ends lie 8 bases apart. The germline V gene gives CDR1 as SGDLS and CDR2 as YYNGEE. Regarding this clone: The specificity of this receptor is unknown. No qualities accompany the bases; no much larger clone lies one base away.

The label giving this sample's time point can be read as: cycle 1 day 1 (C1D1), immediately before nivolumab initiation. Every trial patient had relapsed following autologous stem cell transplantation, and prior brentuximab vedotin exposure was what differed among cohorts A, B and C. The trial cohort included 45 to 65 patients with relapsed/refractory classical Hodgkin lymphoma, and each patient had a best overall response of complete response, partial response or progressive disease. In the multi-cohort phase II CheckMate 205 trial, trial patients received single-agent nivolumab. An independent review committee assessed best overall response by applying the 2007 International Working Group response criteria. PBMCs from the trial were collected at three points: immediately before nivolumab initiation (C1D1), and during therapy at cycle 2 day 1 and cycle 4 day 1. Peripheral blood was collected in 8 mL Vacutainer Cell Preparation Tubes, from which PBMCs were isolated by centrifugation and then cryopreserved.

What the research found in general, with its limitations: Trial patients achieving complete response had baseline diversity similar to newly diagnosed patients, whereas partial responders and progressors had significantly lower diversity. Diversity was lower in patients who began nivolumab less than 1 year after ASCT, so these patients were left out of later analyses to avoid confounding by immune reconstitution. Newly diagnosed patients were reported to have lower baseline TCR diversity than healthy donors, and relapsed/refractory patients were reported to have lower baseline TCR diversity still. The study was restricted to a single clinical trial cohort, and the causes of repertoire differences, possibly disease activity or prior therapy, were left undefined. CD4+ but not CD8+ TCR diversity rose significantly by C4D1 (p=0.0027 vs p=0.16), most apparent in complete responders (p=0.02).

The Qiagen DNeasy kit was used to extract genomic DNA both from unsorted PBMCs and from the negatively selected CD4+ and CD8+ fractions. Using primers that anneal to V and J segments, immunoSEQ multiplex PCR amplified the TCR beta CDR3 regions. A synthetic immune receptor repertoire was used to minimize amplification bias, and any residual bias was removed computationally once sequencing was done. The authors' analysis ran thus. Custom Python scripts were used to quantify repertoire diversity as the Shannon entropy index. The unsorted, CD4+ and CD8+ repertoires were each analyzed separately, with the exception of combined analyses, where CD4+ and CD8+ sequences were merged in silico. A clone counted as expanded when the clone's frequency after treatment rose at least 2-fold relative to C1D1, and clones undetected at baseline were given a pseudocount of 0.5. Clones with 0 or 1 copy at C1D1 were classified as singleton clones, and clones with 2 or more copies were classified as non-singleton clones. Clones expanded in unsorted samples were annotated as CD4+, CD8+ or unknown by matching protein sequences in sorted samples from the same patient. Wilcoxon tests on paired samples were used to test diversity changes from C1D1 to C4D1. TCRdb took over this immuneACCESS table, retaining in-frame rearrangements with V and J assigned. Such tables are incomplete; in checked studies, under half of the missing clones stem from an unresolved V gene, and the remainder is unexplained. The DNA was the basis for D and trimming; V, J and clone size are from that table. The sample data list 13,000 or so clones, and 80% to 95% of these were observed just once. The ten largest clones capture roughly a tenth of the sample.

This TCR derives from a human donor with classical Hodgkin lymphoma. The material sequenced was peripheral blood mononuclear cells (PBMCs), taken at baseline. The chain joins TRBV9 to TRBJ1-6, with no confident D gene call. The CDR3 is CASSVAGEYNSPLHF. The sequenced DNA is TGTGCCAGCAGCGTAGCTGGAGAGTATAATTCACCCCTCCACTTT.